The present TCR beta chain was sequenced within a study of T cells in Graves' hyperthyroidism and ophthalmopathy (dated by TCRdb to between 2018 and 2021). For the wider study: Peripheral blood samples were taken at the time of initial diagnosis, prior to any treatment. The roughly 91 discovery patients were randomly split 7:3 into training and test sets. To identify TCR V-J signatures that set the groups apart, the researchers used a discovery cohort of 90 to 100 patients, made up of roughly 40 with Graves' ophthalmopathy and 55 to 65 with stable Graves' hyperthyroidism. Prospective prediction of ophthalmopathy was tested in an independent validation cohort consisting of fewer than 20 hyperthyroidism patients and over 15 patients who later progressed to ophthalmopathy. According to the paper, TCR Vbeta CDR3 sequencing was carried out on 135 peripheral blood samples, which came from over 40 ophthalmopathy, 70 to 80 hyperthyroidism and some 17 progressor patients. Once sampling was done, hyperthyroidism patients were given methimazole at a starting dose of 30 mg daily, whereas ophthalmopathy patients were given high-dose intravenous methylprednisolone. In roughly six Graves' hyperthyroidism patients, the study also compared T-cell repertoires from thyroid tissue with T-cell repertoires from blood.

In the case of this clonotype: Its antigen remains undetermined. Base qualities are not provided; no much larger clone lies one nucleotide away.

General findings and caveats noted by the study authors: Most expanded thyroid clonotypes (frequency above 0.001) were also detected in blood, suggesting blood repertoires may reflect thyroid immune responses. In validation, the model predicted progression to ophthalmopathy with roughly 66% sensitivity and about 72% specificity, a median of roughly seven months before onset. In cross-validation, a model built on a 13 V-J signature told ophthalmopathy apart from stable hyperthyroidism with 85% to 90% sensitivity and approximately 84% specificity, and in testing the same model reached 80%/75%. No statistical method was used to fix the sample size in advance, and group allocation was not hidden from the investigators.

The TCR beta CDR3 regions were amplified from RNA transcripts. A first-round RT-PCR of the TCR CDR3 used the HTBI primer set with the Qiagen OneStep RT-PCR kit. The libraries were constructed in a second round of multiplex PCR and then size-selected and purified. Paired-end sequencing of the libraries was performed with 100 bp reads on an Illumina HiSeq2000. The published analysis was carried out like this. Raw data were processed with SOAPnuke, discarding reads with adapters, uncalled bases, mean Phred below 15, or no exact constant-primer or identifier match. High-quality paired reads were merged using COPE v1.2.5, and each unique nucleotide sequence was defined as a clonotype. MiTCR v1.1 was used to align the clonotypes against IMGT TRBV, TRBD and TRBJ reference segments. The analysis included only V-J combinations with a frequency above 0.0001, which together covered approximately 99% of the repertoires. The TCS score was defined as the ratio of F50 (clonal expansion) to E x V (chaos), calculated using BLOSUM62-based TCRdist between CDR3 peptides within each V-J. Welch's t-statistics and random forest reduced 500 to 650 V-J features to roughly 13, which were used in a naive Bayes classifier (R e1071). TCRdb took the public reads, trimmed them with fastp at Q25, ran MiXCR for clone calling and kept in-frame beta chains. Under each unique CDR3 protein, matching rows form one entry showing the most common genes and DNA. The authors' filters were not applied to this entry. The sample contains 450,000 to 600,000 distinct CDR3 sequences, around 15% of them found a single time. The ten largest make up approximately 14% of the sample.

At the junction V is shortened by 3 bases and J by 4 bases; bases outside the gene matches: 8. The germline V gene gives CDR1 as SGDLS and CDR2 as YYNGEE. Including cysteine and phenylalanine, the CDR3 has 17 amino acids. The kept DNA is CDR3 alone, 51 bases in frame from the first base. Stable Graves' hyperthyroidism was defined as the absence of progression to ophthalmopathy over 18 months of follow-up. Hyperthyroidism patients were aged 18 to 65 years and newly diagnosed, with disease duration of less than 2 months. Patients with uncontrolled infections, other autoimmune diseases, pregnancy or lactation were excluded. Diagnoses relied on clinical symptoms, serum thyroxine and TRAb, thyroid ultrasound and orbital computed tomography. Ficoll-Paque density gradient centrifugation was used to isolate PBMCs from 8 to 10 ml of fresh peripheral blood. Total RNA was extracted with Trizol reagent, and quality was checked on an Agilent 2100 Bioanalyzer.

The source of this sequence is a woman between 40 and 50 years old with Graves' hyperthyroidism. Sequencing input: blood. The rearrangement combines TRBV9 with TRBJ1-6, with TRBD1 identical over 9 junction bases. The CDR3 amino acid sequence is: CASSDRDREPYNSPLHF. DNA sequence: TGTGCCAGCAGCGACCGGGACAGGGAACCTTATAATTCACCCCTCCACTTT. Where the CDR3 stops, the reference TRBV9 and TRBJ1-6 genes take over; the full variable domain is DSGVTQTPKHLITATGQRVTLRCSPRSGDLSVYWYQQSLDQGLQFLIQYYNGEERAKGNILERFSAQQFPDLHSELNLSSLELGDSALYFCASSDRDREPYNSPLHFGNGTRLTVT.